The clone carrying this T cell receptor beta chain was counted ten times or more. Its target is unknown. Each CDR3 protein is one row after TCRdb ran MiXCR on the reads. The sample contains 490,000 or so distinct CDR3 sequences, around 11% of which appear only once. The CDR3 consists of 15 residues. The V end was cut by 0 bases, the J end by 4 bases, with 8 bases between. Germline V CDR1 and CDR2: SGHDT, YYEEEE. This entry belongs to a study of T cell repertoires in cytomegalovirus infection. As for the study in general: Matching HLA type, along with CMV infection, was indicated by public TCR beta signatures. Overall study findings and caveats: Of the TCR beta families, the public ones yielded a cumulative frequency that identified carriers of CMV plus the relevant HLA. HLA-C-restricted TCR beta clonotypes specific for CMV led the ex vivo response.

The chain employs TRBV5-6 and TRBJ2-6; no clear D. This receptor was taken from a human donor in good health (CMV status not recorded). Some clones in this sample may be carry-over from other donors' samples. The sample taken for sequencing was PBMCs. Here the CDR3 reads CASSLVPLGANVLTF. The CDR3 DNA follows: TGTGCCAGCAGCTTGGTACCCCTCGGGGCCAACGTCCTGACTTTC.